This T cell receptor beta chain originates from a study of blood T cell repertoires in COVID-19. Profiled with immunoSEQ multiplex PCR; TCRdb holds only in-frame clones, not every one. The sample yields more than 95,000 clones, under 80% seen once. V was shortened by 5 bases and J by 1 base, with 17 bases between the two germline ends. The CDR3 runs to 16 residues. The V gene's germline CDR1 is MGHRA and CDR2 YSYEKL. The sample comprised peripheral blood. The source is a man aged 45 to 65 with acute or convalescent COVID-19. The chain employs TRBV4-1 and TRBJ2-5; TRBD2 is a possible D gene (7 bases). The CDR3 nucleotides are TGCGCCAGCAGCGATTGGGGGGGACATTCCCAAGAGACCCAGTACTTC. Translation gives CASSDWGGHSQETQYF.